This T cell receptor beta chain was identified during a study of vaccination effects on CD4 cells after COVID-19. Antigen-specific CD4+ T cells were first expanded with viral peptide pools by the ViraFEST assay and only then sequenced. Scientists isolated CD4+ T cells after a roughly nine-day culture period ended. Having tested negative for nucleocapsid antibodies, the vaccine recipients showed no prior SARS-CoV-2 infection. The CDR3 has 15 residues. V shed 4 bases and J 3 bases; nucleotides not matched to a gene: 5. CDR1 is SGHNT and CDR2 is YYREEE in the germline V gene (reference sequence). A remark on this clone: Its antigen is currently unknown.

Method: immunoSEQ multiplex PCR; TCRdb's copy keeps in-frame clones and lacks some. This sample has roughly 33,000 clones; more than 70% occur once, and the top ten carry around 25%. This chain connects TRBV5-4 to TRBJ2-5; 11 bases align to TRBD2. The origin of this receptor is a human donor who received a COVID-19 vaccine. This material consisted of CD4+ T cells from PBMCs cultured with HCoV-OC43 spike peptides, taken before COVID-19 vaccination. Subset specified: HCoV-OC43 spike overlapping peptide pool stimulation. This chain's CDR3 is CASSPVTSGKETQYF. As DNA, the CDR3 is TGTGCCAGCAGCCCGGTGACTAGCGGGAAAGAGACCCAGTACTTC.